A selection of T cell receptor beta chains follows, all from one sample in a study of PD-1 blockade in classical Hodgkin lymphoma. Profiling relied on immunoSEQ multiplex PCR, and the TCRdb table lists in-frame clones only, not all of them. The data show 100,000 or so clones, 90% to 95% seen once. Sample: peripheral blood mononuclear cells (PBMCs), taken before the fourth cycle of nivolumab. These receptors originate from a human donor with classical Hodgkin lymphoma. CDR3s include the opening cysteine and the closing phenylalanine or tryptophan. A D gene is named only where the DNA matches it firmly. Size is omitted from some rows. Given values are once, few, many or a class for expanded clones.

D	V	J	size	CDR3	DNA
TRBD1	TRBV28	TRBJ1-2	.	CASRGTGDFYYGYTF	TGTGCCAGCAGGGGGACAGGGGACTTCTACTATGGCTACACCTTC
TRBD1	TRBV6-5	TRBJ2-7	.	CASSRDRVYEQYF	TGTGCCAGCAGCCGGGACAGGGTTTACGAGCAGTACTTC
.	TRBV28	TRBJ2-7	few	CASSSPFLVTYEQYF	TGTGCCAGCAGTTCCCCCTTTTTGGTTACCTACGAGCAGTACTTC
.	TRBV10-3	TRBJ2-5	.	CAISETQETQYF	TGTGCCATCAGTGAGACCCAAGAGACCCAGTACTTC
.	TRBV5-5	TRBJ2-7	.	CASSFEGTHYEQYF	TGTGCCAGCAGCTTCGAGGGGACCCACTACGAGCAGTACTTC
.	TRBV30	TRBJ2-2	.	CAWSVSWVSGELFF	TGTGCCTGGAGTGTGAGTTGGGTTTCCGGGGAGCTGTTTTTT
TRBD1	TRBV27	TRBJ1-6	.	CASRPMTGGSYNSPLHF	TGTGCCAGCAGACCTATGACAGGGGGATCCTATAATTCACCCCTCCACTTT
.	TRBV11-2	TRBJ1-3	.	CASSLDSYQNTIYF	TGTGCCAGCAGCTTAGACAGCTACCAAAACACCATATATTTT
.	TRBV5-4	TRBJ1-4	.	CASSRKWGATNEKLFF	TGTGCCAGCAGCCGCAAGTGGGGCGCAACTAATGAAAAACTGTTTTTT
TRBD1	TRBV27	TRBJ2-1	.	CASSGGQGPYNEQFF	TGTGCCAGCAGTGGGGGACAGGGGCCCTACAATGAGCAGTTCTTC
.	TRBV28	TRBJ2-5	.	CASSLGQMPTQYF	TGTGCCAGCAGTTTGGGGCAGATGCCGACCCAGTACTTC
TRBD2	TRBV9	TRBJ2-7	.	CASSGGVAGGREQYF	TGTGCCAGCAGCGGCGGGGTAGCGGGAGGTAGGGAGCAGTACTTC
TRBD1	TRBV19	TRBJ2-2	.	CASRAGGAWVLNTGELFF	TGTGCCAGTAGGGCAGGGGGCGCTTGGGTCCTTAACACCGGGGAGCTGTTTTTT
.	TRBV10-3	TRBJ2-5	.	CASSQGSTEETQYF	TGTGCCAGCTCCCAAGGGTCCACGGAAGAGACCCAGTACTTC
.	TRBV9	TRBJ2-7	.	CASSPTWDGTYEQYF	TGTGCCAGCAGCCCAACCTGGGACGGAACCTACGAGCAGTACTTC
TRBD2	TRBV27	TRBJ2-1	.	CASSLGGLAGNEQFF	TGTGCCAGCAGTTTAGGGGGACTAGCGGGCAATGAGCAGTTCTTC
TRBD2	TRBV7-2	TRBJ2-2	.	CASSPSGGLIPTGELFF	TGTGCCAGCAGTCCTAGCGGGGGACTAATCCCCACCGGGGAGCTGTTTTTT
.	TRBV6-6	TRBJ2-3	.	CASSLHLYTDTQYF	TGTGCCAGCAGTTTGCACTTGTACACAGATACGCAGTATTTT
.	TRBV28	TRBJ2-7	.	CASSRYGVSYEQYF	TGTGCCAGCAGTCGGTATGGGGTCTCCTACGAGCAGTACTTC
.	TRBV6-4	TRBJ2-7	.	CATRTNIQGF	TGTGCCACGCGAACCAACATCCAGGGTTTC
TRBD1	TRBV7-8	TRBJ1-2	.	CASSWDSNYGYTF	TGTGCCAGCAGCTGGGACAGCAACTATGGCTACACCTTC
.	TRBV10-3	TRBJ1-1	.	CAIRTYPVRGTEAFF	TGTGCCATCAGAACGTACCCAGTCCGGGGGACTGAAGCTTTCTTT
TRBD2	TRBV6-4	TRBJ2-3	.	CASSEAGSTDTQYF	TGTGCCAGCAGTGAAGCGGGGTCCACAGATACGCAGTATTTT
.	TRBV19	TRBJ2-1	once	CASSVANRDIKFF	TGTGCCAGTAGTGTCGCAAACCGGGACATTAAGTTCTTC
.	TRBV6-1	TRBJ2-1	.	CASSESAELGRQFF	TGTGCCAGCAGTGAATCGGCAGAACTAGGTAGGCAGTTCTTC
.	TRBV27	TRBJ2-1	.	CASSFQAPYKEAEQFF	TGTGCCAGCAGTTTCCAGGCCCCATATAAGGAAGCGGAGCAGTTCTTC
.	TRBV10-2	TRBJ1-4	.	CASTSGGGGEKLFF	TGCGCCAGCACCTCCGGTGGGGGGGGTGAAAAACTGTTTTTT
.	TRBV9	TRBJ2-2	.	CASSVANRPTNTGELFF	TGTGCCAGCAGCGTAGCGAACAGACCCACTAACACCGGGGAGCTGTTTTTT
.	TRBV7-9	TRBJ2-1	.	CASSLPYRLGNEQFF	TGTGCCAGCAGCTTACCCTACAGACTAGGCAATGAGCAGTTCTTC
.	TRBV2	TRBJ2-2	.	CASSRDRPNTGELFF	TGTGCCAGCAGTCGCGACAGACCGAACACCGGGGAGCTGTTTTTT
.	TRBV6-5	TRBJ1-2	.	CASSYSTSDGYTF	TGTGCCAGCAGTTACTCGACAAGCGATGGCTACACCTTC
.	TRBV28	TRBJ1-4	.	CASSLGGTGLEKLFF	TGTGCCAGCAGTTTAGGAGGGACGGGGCTGGAAAAACTGTTTTTT
TRBD1	TRBV25-1	TRBJ2-5	.	CASSHKLPGTGGKETQYF	TGTGCCAGCAGTCATAAGCTTCCCGGGACAGGAGGTAAAGAGACCCAGTACTTC
.	TRBV19	TRBJ1-2	.	CASSALQGPNYGYTF	TGTGCCAGTAGTGCCCTGCAGGGGCCTAACTATGGCTACACCTTC
.	TRBV27	TRBJ1-2	.	CASSLGGGDGYTF	TGTGCCAGCAGTTTGGGGGGGGGCGATGGCTACACCTTC
TRBD2	TRBV11-3	TRBJ2-1	.	CASSLVLSGGPGEQFF	TGTGCCAGCAGCTTAGTTCTGTCGGGAGGGCCAGGTGAGCAGTTCTTC
.	TRBV7-9	TRBJ1-1	.	CASSFGSNTEAFF	TGTGCCAGCAGCTTCGGATCGAACACTGAAGCTTTCTTT
.	TRBV19	TRBJ1-2	.	CASSIWAANYGYTF	TGTGCCAGTAGTATATGGGCAGCTAACTATGGCTACACCTTC
TRBD1	TRBV29-1	TRBJ1-3	few	CSVDPGQGNGNTIYF	TGCAGCGTTGATCCCGGACAGGGGAACGGAAACACCATATATTTT
TRBD2	TRBV6-1	TRBJ2-1	.	CASSLSGIFYNEQFF	TGTGCCAGCAGTCTTAGCGGGATTTTCTACAATGAGCAGTTCTTC
.	TRBV7-9	TRBJ2-7	.	CASTLGERASREQYF	TGTGCCAGCACCCTCGGTGAGCGGGCGAGTCGAGAGCAGTACTTC